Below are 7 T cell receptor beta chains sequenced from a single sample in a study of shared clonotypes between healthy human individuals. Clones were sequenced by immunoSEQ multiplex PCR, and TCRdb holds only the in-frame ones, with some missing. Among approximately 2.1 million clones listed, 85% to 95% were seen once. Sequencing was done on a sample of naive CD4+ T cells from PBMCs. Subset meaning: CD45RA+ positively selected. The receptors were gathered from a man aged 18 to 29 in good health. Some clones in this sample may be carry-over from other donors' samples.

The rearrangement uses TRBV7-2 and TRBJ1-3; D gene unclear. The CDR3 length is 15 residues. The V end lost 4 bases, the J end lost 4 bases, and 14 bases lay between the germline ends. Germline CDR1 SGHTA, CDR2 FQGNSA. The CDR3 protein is CASSSSGAGGNTIYF. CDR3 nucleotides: TGTGCCAGCAGCTCGTCCGGAGCAGGCGGAAACACCATATATTTT.

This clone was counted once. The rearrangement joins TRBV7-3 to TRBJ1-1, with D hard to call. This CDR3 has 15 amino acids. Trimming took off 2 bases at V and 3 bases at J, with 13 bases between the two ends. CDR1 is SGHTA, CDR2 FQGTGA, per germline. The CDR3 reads CASSLAGYADTEAFF. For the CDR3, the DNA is TGTGCCAGCAGCTTAGCCGGGTATGCGGACACTGAAGCTTTCTTT.

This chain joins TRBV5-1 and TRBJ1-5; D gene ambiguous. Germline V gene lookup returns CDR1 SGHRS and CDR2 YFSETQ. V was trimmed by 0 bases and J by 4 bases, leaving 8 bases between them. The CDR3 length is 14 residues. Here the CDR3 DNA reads TGCGCCAGCAGCTTGGAGCCGGTGAATCAGCCCCAGCATTTT. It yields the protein CASSLEPVNQPQHF.

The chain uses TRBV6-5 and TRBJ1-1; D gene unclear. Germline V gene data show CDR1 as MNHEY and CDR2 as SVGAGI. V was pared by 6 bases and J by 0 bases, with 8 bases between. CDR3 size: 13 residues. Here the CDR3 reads CASSRIMNTEAFF. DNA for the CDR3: TGTGCCAGCAGCCGGATTATGAACACTGAAGCTTTCTTT.

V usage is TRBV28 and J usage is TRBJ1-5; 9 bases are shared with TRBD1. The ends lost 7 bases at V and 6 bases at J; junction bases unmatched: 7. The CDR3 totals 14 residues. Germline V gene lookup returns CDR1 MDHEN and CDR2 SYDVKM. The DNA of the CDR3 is TGTGCCAGCAACCGGGACAGGGACGGTCAGCCCCAGCATTTT. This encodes CASNRDRDGQPQHF.

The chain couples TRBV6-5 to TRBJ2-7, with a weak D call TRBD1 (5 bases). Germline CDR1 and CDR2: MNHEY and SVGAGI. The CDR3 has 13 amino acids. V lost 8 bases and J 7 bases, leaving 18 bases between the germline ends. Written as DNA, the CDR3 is TGTGCCAGCCCCCTCCGGACATCTCTGGAGCAGTACTTC. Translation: CASPLRTSLEQYF.

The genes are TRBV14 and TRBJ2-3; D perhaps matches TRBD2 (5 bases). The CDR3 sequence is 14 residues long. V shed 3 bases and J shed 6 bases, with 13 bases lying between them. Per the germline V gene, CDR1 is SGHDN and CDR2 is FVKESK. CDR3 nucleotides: TGTGCCAGCAGCCAGAGGGCCTCCTGGGATACGCAGTATTTT. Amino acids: CASSQRASWDTQYF. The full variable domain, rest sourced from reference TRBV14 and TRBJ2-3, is EAGVTQFPSHSVIEKGQTVTLRCDPISGHDNLYWYRRVMGKEIKFLLHFVKESKQDESGMPNNRFLAERTGGTYSTLKVQPAELEDSGVYFCASSQRASWDTQYFGPGTRLTVL.